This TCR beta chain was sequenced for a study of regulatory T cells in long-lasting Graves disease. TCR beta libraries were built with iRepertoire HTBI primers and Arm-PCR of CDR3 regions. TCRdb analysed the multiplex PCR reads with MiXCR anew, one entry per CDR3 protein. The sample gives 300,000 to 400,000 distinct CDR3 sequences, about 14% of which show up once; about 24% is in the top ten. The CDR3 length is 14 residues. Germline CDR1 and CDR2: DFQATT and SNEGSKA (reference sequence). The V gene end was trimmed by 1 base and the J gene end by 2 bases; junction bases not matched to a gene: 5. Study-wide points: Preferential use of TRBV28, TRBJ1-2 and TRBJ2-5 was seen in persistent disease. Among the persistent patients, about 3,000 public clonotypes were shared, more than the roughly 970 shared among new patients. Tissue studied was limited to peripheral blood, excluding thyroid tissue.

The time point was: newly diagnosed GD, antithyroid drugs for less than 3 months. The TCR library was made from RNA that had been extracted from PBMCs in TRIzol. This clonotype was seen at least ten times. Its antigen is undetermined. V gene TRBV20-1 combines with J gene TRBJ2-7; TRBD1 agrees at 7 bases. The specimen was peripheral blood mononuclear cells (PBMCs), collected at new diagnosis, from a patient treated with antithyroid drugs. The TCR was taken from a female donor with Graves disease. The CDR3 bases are TGCAGTGCTAGAGGGACAGGTGGAACCTACGAGCAGTACTTC. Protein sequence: CSARGTGGTYEQYF.